This T cell receptor beta chain comes out of a study of blood T cell repertoires in COVID-19. The repertoire was sequenced with immunoSEQ multiplex PCR; TCRdb's copy has only in-frame clones and lacks some. The sample includes 130,000 to 150,000 clones, roughly 80% seen only once; the top ten take 9.2%. CDR1 MGHDK and CDR2 SYGVNS come from the germline V gene. The CDR3 is 14 residues long. The V gene end was trimmed by 5 bases and the J gene end by 13 bases; junction bases not matched to a gene: 11. The V call is TRBV25-1, the J call TRBJ1-6, with TRBD1 identical over 7 bases. This receptor was identified in a man in his fifties who had recovered from COVID-19. The sample taken for sequencing was PBMCs or T cells enriched from blood (not recorded which). The CDR3 region has the DNA TGTGCCAGCAGTCACCGGGACAGCGCTACTCCCCTCCACTTT. Amino acid sequence: CASSHRDSATPLHF.